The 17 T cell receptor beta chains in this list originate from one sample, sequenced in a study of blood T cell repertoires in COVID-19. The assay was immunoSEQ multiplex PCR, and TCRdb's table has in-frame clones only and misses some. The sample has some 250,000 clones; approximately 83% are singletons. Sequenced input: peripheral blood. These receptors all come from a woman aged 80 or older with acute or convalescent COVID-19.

For the CDR3, the DNA is TGCGCCAGCAGCTTGGAGGGGGAGGGCACTGAAGCTTTCTTT. This encodes CASSLEGEGTEAFF. The V and J genes are TRBV5-1 and TRBJ1-1; D possibly corresponds to TRBD1 (6 bases). CDR1 and CDR2 from the germline V gene are SGHRS and YFSETQ. CDR3 length equals 14 residues. Trimming pared 0 bases from V and 4 bases from J, leaving 10 bases between.

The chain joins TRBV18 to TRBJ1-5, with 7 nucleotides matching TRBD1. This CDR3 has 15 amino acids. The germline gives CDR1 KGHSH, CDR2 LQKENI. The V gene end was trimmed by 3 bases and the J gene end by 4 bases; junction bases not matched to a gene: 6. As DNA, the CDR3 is TGTGCCAGCTCACCCGAGACAGGGCTAAATCAGCCCCAGCATTTT. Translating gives CASSPETGLNQPQHF.

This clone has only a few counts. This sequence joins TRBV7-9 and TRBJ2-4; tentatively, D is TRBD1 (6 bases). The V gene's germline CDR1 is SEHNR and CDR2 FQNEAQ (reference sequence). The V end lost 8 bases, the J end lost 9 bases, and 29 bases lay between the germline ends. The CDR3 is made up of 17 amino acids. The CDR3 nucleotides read TGTGCCAGCTCCATCGAGGGAAGTACAGGGAGACGGGGCATTCAGTACTTC. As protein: CASSIEGSTGRRGIQYF.

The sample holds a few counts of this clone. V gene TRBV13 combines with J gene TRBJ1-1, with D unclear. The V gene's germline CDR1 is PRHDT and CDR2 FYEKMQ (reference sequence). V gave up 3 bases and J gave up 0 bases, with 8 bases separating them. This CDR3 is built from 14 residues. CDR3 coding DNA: TGTGCCAGCAGCTTTCCCGGTTTGAACACTGAAGCTTTCTTT. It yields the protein CASSFPGLNTEAFF.

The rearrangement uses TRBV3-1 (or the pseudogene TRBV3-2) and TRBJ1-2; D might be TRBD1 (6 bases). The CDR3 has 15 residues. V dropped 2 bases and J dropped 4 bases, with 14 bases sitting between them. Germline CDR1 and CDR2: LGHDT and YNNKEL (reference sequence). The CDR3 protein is CASSQRGGAAYGYTF. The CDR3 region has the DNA TGTGCCAGCAGCCAACGGGGGGGCGCGGCCTATGGCTACACCTTC.

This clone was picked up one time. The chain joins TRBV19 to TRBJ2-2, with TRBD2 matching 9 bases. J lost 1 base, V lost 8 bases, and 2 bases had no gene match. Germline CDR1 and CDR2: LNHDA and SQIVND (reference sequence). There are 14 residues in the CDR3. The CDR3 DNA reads TGTGCCAGTCATAGCGGGAGGAACACCGGGGAGCTGTTTTTT. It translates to CASHSGRNTGELFF.

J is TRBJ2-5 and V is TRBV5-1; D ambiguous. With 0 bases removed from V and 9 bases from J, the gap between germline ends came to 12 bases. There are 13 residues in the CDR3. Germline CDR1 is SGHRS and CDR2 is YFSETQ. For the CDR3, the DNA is TGCGCCAGCAGCTTGGGGGCAGAGTCGTCCCAGTACTTC. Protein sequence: CASSLGAESSQYF.

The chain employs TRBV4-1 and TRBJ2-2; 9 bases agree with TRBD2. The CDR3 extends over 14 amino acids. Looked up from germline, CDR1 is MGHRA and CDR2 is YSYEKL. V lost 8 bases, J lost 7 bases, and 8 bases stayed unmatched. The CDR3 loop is CASGAGGLFGELFF. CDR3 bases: TGCGCCAGCGGGGCGGGGGGGCTTTTCGGGGAGCTGTTTTTT.

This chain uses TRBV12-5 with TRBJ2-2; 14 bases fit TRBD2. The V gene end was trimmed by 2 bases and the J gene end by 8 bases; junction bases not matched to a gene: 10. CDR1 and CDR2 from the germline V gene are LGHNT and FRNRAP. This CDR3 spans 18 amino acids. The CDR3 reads CASGLPRGTSGGRGELFF. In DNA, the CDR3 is TGTGCTAGTGGTTTGCCACGAGGGACTAGCGGGGGCCGAGGGGAGCTGTTTTTT.

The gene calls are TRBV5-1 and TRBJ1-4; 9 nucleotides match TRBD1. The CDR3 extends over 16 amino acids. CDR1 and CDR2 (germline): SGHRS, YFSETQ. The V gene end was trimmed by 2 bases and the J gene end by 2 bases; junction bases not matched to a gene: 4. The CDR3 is CASSLQGAATNEKLFF. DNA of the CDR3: TGCGCCAGCAGCTTACAGGGGGCAGCGACTAATGAAAAACTGTTTTTT.

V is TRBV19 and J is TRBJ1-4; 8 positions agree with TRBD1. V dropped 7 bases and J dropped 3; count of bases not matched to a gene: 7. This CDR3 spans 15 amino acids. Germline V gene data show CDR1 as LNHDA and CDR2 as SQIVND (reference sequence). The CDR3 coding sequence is TGTGCCAGTAACGGACAGGGTCTTTCTAATGAAAAACTGTTTTTT. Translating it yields CASNGQGLSNEKLFF.

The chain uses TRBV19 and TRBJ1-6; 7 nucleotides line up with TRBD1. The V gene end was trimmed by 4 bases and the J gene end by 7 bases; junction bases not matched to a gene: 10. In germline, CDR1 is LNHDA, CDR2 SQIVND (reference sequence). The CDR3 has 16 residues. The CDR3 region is CASSTLLTGYNSPLHF. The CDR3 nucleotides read TGTGCCAGTAGTACCCTCCTGACAGGGTACAATTCACCCCTCCACTTT. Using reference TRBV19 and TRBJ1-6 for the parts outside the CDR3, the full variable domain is DGGITQSPKYLFRKEGQNVTLSCEQNLNHDAMYWYRQDPGQGLRLIYYSQIVNDFQKGDIAEGYSVSREKKESFPLTVTSAQKNPTAFYLCASSTLLTGYNSPLHFGNGTRLTVT.

The CDR3 coding sequence is TGCGCCAGCAGGAAGACAGAGAACACTGAAGCTTTCTTT. This translates into CASRKTENTEAFF. This rearrangement joins TRBV5-1 to TRBJ1-1, with a tentative D call TRBD1 (5 bases). In germline, CDR1 is SGHRS, CDR2 YFSETQ. V lost 5 bases, J lost 1 base, and 9 bases lay in between. The CDR3 runs 13 residues.

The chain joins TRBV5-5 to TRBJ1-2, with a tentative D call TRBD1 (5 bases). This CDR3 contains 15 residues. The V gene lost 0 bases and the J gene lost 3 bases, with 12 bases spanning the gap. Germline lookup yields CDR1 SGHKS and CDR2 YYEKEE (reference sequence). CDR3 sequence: CASSLGSGNYYGYTF. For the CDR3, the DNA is TGTGCCAGCAGCTTGGGGTCAGGGAATTACTATGGCTACACCTTC.

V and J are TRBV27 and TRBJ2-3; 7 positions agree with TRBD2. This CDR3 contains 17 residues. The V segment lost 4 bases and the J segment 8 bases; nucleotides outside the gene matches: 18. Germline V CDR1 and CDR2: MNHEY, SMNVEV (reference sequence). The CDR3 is CASSYGLGEGPVGTQYF. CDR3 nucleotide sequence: TGTGCCAGCAGTTACGGACTAGGAGAGGGGCCAGTTGGTACGCAGTATTTT.

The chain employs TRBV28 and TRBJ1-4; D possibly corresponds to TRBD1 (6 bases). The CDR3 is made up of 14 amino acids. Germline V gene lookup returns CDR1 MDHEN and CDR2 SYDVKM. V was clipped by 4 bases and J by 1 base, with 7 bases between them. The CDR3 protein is CASSYRVTNEKLFF. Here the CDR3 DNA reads TGTGCCAGCAGTTACAGGGTAACTAATGAAAAACTGTTTTTT.

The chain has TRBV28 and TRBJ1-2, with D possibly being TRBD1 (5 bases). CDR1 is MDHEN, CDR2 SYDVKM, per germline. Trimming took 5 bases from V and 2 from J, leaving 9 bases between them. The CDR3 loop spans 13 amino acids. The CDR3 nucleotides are TGTGCCAGCAGTCCCACAGGAAACTATGGCTACACCTTC. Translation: CASSPTGNYGYTF.